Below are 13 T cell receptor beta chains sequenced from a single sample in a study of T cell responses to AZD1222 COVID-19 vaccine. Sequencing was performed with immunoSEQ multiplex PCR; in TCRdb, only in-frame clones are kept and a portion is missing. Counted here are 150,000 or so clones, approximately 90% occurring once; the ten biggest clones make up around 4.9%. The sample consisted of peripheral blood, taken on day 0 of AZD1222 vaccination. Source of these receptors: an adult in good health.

The CDR3: CASSEPAAGYNEQFF. The CDR3 DNA reads TGCGCCAGCAGTGAGCCGGCAGCCGGATACAATGAGCAGTTCTTC. The chain couples TRBV10-1 to TRBJ2-1; D is ambiguous. The CDR3 totals 15 residues. Germline V CDR1 and CDR2: WNHNN, SYGVQD (reference sequence). The germline V and J ends were trimmed by 2 bases and 4 bases, with 12 bases remaining between them.

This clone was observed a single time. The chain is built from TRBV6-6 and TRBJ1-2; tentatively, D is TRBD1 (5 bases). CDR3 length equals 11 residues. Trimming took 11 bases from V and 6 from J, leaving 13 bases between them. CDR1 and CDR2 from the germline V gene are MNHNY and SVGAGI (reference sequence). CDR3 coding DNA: TGTGCCTCGTGGGGGGAGGATGGCTACACCTTC. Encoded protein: CASWGEDGYTF.

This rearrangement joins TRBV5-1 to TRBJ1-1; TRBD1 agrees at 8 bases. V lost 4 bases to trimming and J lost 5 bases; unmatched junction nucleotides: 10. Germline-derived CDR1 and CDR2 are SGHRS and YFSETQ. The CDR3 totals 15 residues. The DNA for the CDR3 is TGCGCCAGCAGCGCCTCAGGGGGCGCGGGGACTGAAGCTTTCTTT. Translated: CASSASGGAGTEAFF. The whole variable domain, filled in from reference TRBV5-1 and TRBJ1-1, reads KAGVTQTPRYLIKTRGQQVTLSCSPISGHRSVSWYQQTPGQGLQFLFEYFSETQRNKGNFPGRFSGRQFSNSRSEMNVSTLELGDSALYLCASSASGGAGTEAFFGQGTRLTVV.

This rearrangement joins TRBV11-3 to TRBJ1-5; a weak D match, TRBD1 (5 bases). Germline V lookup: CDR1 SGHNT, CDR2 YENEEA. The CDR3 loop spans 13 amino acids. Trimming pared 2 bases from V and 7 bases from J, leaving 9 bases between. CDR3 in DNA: TGTGCCAGCAGCTTAACGCAGGGCCAGCCCCAGCATTTT. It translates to CASSLTQGQPQHF. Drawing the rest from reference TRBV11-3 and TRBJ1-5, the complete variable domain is EAGVVQSPRYKIIEKKQPVAFWCNPISGHNTLYWYLQNLGQGPELLIRYENEEAVDDSQLPKDRFSAERLKGVDSTLKIQPAELGDSAVYLCASSLTQGQPQHFGDGTRLSIL.

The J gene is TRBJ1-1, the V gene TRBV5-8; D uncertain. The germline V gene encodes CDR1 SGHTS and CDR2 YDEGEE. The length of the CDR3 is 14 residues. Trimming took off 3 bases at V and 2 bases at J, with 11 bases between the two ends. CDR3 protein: CASSWVQVNTEAFF. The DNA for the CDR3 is TGTGCCAGCAGCTGGGTGCAGGTAAACACTGAAGCTTTCTTT.

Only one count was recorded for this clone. The CDR3 coding sequence is TGTGCCACCAGTGATTTTGGGACTAGCGGGACTCGCACAGATACGCAGTATTTT. It translates to CATSDFGTSGTRTDTQYF. The chain uses TRBV24-1 and TRBJ2-3; 13 bases agree with TRBD2. Germline V gives CDR1 KGHDR, CDR2 SFDVKD. The CDR3 spans 18 residues. V gave up 1 base and J gave up 1 base; unmatched junction bases: 4.

DNA for the CDR3: TGCGCCAGCAGCTTGGGCGGGCGGGCTCAGCCCCAGCATTTT. Residues: CASSLGGRAQPQHF. The chain recombines TRBV5-1 with TRBJ1-5; no reliable D call. The V end lost 0 bases, the J end lost 6 bases, and 10 bases lay between the germline ends. This CDR3 is 14 amino acids long. CDR1 SGHRS and CDR2 YFSETQ come from the germline V gene. Based on the CDR3 plus reference TRBV5-1 and TRBJ1-5, the full variable domain is KAGVTQTPRYLIKTRGQQVTLSCSPISGHRSVSWYQQTPGQGLQFLFEYFSETQRNKGNFPGRFSGRQFSNSRSEMNVSTLELGDSALYLCASSLGGRAQPQHFGDGTRLSIL.

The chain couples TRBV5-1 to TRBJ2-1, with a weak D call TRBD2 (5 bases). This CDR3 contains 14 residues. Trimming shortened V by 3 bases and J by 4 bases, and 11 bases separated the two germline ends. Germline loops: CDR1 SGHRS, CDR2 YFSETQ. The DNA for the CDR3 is TGCGCCAGCAGCTCGGGGAATTCATACAATGAGCAGTTCTTC. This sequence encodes CASSSGNSYNEQFF.

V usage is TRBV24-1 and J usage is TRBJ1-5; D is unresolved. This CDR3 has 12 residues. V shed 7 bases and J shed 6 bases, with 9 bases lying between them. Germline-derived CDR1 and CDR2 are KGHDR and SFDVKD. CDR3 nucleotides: TGTGCCACCAGGGTAGGAGGTCAGCCCCAGCATTTT. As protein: CATRVGGQPQHF.

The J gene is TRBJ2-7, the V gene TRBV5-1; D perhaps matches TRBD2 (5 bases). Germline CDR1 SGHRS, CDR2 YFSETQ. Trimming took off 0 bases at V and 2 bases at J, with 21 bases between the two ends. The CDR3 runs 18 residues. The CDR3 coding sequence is TGCGCCAGCAGCTTGGGATCGTTGACGGGGAGCCTTACCTACGAGCAGTACTTC. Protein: CASSLGSLTGSLTYEQYF. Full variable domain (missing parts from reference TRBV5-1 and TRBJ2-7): KAGVTQTPRYLIKTRGQQVTLSCSPISGHRSVSWYQQTPGQGLQFLFEYFSETQRNKGNFPGRFSGRQFSNSRSEMNVSTLELGDSALYLCASSLGSLTGSLTYEQYFGPGTRLTVT.

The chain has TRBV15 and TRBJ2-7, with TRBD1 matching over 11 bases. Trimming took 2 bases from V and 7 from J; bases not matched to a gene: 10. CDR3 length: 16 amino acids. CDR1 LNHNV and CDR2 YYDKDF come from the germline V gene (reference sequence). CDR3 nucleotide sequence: TGTGCCACCAGCAGAAATCCGGGACAGGGGGTATTGGAGCAGTACTTC. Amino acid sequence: CATSRNPGQGVLEQYF.

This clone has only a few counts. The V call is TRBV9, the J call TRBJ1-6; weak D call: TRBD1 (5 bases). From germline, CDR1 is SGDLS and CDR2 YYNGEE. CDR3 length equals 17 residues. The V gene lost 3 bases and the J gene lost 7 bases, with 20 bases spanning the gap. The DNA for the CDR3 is TGTGCCAGCAGCGCCGGTGGCGCAGCGACAGAAAATTCACCCCTCCACTTT. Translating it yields CASSAGGAATENSPLHF.

CDR3 amino acids: CASSPLIIPGQGQPQHF. The CDR3 region has the DNA TGTGCCAGCAGCCCACTTATAATTCCGGGACAGGGGCAGCCCCAGCATTTT. V is TRBV7-8 and J is TRBJ1-5, with 10 bases fitting TRBD1. The CDR3 consists of 17 residues. Germline trimming cut 5 bases from V and 7 bases from J; bases unmatched to any gene: 14. Germline lookup yields CDR1 SGHVS and CDR2 FQNEAQ.